Listed below are T cell receptor beta chains from one sample, sequenced in a study of T cell responses to AZD1222 COVID-19 vaccine. The protocol was immunoSEQ multiplex PCR, while the TCRdb copy is restricted to in-frame clones and leaves out a portion. The table shows about 140,000 clones, with under 95% occurring only once. This material consisted of peripheral blood, taken on day 0 of AZD1222 vaccination. The source of these receptors is an adult in good health. CDR3s include the opening cysteine and the closing phenylalanine or tryptophan. Fields, in order: J gene, V gene, clone size, D gene, CDR3 DNA, CDR3 protein. D genes are given only for firm matches. Size is omitted from some rows. Given values are once, few, many or a class for expanded clones.

J gene: TRBJ1-6
V gene: TRBV7-3
clone size: NA
D gene: NA
CDR3 DNA: TGTGCCAGCAGCTTCGGATTTACCAATTCACCCCTCCACTTT
CDR3 protein: CASSFGFTNSPLHF

J gene: TRBJ2-5
V gene: TRBV30
clone size: NA
D gene: NA
CDR3 DNA: TGTGCCTGGGCGACTAGGCCGGAGACCCAGTACTTC
CDR3 protein: CAWATRPETQYF

J gene: TRBJ1-6
V gene: TRBV21-1
clone size: NA
D gene: NA
CDR3 DNA: TGTGCCAGCAGATCCCGGGCGGCCTCGAGCCTGAATTCACCCCTCCACTTT
CDR3 protein: CASRSRAASSLNSPLHF

J gene: TRBJ2-7
V gene: TRBV4-1
clone size: NA
D gene: NA
CDR3 DNA: TGCGCCAGCAGCCAAGAAAGGGCGTACGAGCAGTACTTC
CDR3 protein: CASSQERAYEQYF

J gene: TRBJ1-2
V gene: TRBV28
clone size: NA
D gene: NA
CDR3 DNA: TGTGCCAGCAGTCAATCCCGGGCCTCGGGAGGCTACACCTTC
CDR3 protein: CASSQSRASGGYTF

J gene: TRBJ2-2
V gene: TRBV5-1
clone size: NA
D gene: NA
CDR3 DNA: TGCGCCAGCAGCTTGGCCCTAGGACAAACCGGGGAGCTGTTTTTT
CDR3 protein: CASSLALGQTGELFF

J gene: TRBJ2-7
V gene: TRBV4-2
clone size: NA
D gene: TRBD2
CDR3 DNA: TGTGCCAGCAGCCGGGGACTAGCGGGGGGGAGGAGCTCCTACGAGCAGTACTTC
CDR3 protein: CASSRGLAGGRSSYEQYF

J gene: TRBJ2-3
V gene: TRBV11-3
clone size: NA
D gene: TRBD2
CDR3 DNA: TGTGCCAGCAGCTTAGCGGGAGGTTGGGATACGCAGTATTTT
CDR3 protein: CASSLAGGWDTQYF

J gene: TRBJ1-2
V gene: TRBV7-9
clone size: NA
D gene: NA
CDR3 DNA: TGTGCCAGCAGCTTATGGGGACAAGAAACTTATGGCTACACCTTC
CDR3 protein: CASSLWGQETYGYTF

J gene: TRBJ2-6
V gene: TRBV28
clone size: NA
D gene: NA
CDR3 DNA: TGTGCCAGCAGTTTACGGGGGGCAGCCTCTGGGGCCAACGTCCTGACTTTC
CDR3 protein: CASSLRGAASGANVLTF

J gene: TRBJ2-2
V gene: TRBV15
clone size: NA
D gene: NA
CDR3 DNA: TGTGCCACCAGCGAATACGAGGTCACCGGGGAGCTGTTTTTT
CDR3 protein: CATSEYEVTGELFF

J gene: TRBJ2-6
V gene: TRBV7-6
clone size: NA
D gene: NA
CDR3 DNA: TGTGCCAGCAGACCTACAGGGCGCTCTGGGGCCAACGTCCTGACTTTC
CDR3 protein: CASRPTGRSGANVLTF

J gene: TRBJ1-5
V gene: TRBV6-5
clone size: NA
D gene: NA
CDR3 DNA: TGTGCCAGCAGTTACTATACAGGGAGTAAGCCCCAGCATTTT
CDR3 protein: CASSYYTGSKPQHF

J gene: TRBJ1-1
V gene: TRBV18
clone size: NA
D gene: TRBD1
CDR3 DNA: TGTGCCAGCTCCCAGGACAGGGTGACTGAAGCTTTCTTT
CDR3 protein: CASSQDRVTEAFF

J gene: TRBJ2-7
V gene: TRBV7-2
clone size: NA
D gene: TRBD1
CDR3 DNA: TGTGCCAGCACCTCCGGGATGGACAGGGGCTACGAGCAGTACTTC
CDR3 protein: CASTSGMDRGYEQYF

J gene: TRBJ2-7
V gene: TRBV4-1
clone size: NA
D gene: TRBD2
CDR3 DNA: TGCGCCAGCAGCCAAACGACTAGCGGGGGGTCCGAGCAGTACTTC
CDR3 protein: CASSQTTSGGSEQYF

J gene: TRBJ2-1
V gene: TRBV6-6
clone size: NA
D gene: NA
CDR3 DNA: TGTGCCAGCAGTTACTCGGGCGGGTACAATGAGCAGTTCTTC
CDR3 protein: CASSYSGGYNEQFF

J gene: TRBJ2-7
V gene: TRBV7-2
clone size: NA
D gene: NA
CDR3 DNA: TGTGCCAGCAGCTTAGCGACGGGGTACGAGCAGTACTTC
CDR3 protein: CASSLATGYEQYF

J gene: TRBJ2-3
V gene: TRBV6-4
clone size: NA
D gene: NA
CDR3 DNA: TGTGCCAGCAGTCCCGACAGAGATACGCAGTATTTT
CDR3 protein: CASSPDRDTQYF

J gene: TRBJ2-3
V gene: TRBV11-3
clone size: NA
D gene: TRBD2
CDR3 DNA: TGTGCCAGCAGCTGGACTAGCGGGAGGGGGCCAGATACGCAGTATTTT
CDR3 protein: CASSWTSGRGPDTQYF

J gene: TRBJ2-2
V gene: TRBV5-1
clone size: once
D gene: NA
CDR3 DNA: TGCGCCAGCAGCTTGATCAGGGGAGACACCGGGGAGCTGTTTTTT
CDR3 protein: CASSLIRGDTGELFF

J gene: TRBJ1-1
V gene: TRBV2
clone size: few
D gene: NA
CDR3 DNA: TGTGCCAGCAGTGGGACGGACTATGAAGCTTTCTTT
CDR3 protein: CASSGTDYEAFF

J gene: TRBJ1-4
V gene: TRBV28
clone size: NA
D gene: TRBD1
CDR3 DNA: TGTGCCAGCAGTTTCTGGGACAGGGATGAAAAACTGTTTTTT
CDR3 protein: CASSFWDRDEKLFF

J gene: TRBJ2-5
V gene: TRBV5-1
clone size: NA
D gene: TRBD2
CDR3 DNA: TGCGCCAGCAACGGGGGGGCGGCAGAGACCCAGTACTTC
CDR3 protein: CASNGGAAETQYF

J gene: TRBJ2-3
V gene: TRBV6-2/TRBV6-3
clone size: few
D gene: NA
CDR3 DNA: TGTGCCAGCAGTTACCGGGCGGAGTTTGGGACGCAGTATTTT
CDR3 protein: CASSYRAEFGTQYF

J gene: TRBJ2-3
V gene: TRBV19
clone size: NA
D gene: TRBD2
CDR3 DNA: TGTGCCAGTAGTATAGAACCTAGCGGGGGAAGCACAGATACGCAGTATTTT
CDR3 protein: CASSIEPSGGSTDTQYF

J gene: TRBJ1-2
V gene: TRBV28
clone size: few
D gene: NA
CDR3 DNA: TGTGCCAGCAGCACCTTTATATCGGGGGCGTCCTATGGCTACACCTTC
CDR3 protein: CASSTFISGASYGYTF

J gene: TRBJ2-7
V gene: TRBV6-2/TRBV6-3
clone size: once
D gene: NA
CDR3 DNA: TGTGCCAGCAGTTACGGGGAGCGAAAGTACTTC
CDR3 protein: CASSYGERKYF

J gene: TRBJ2-2
V gene: TRBV2
clone size: few
D gene: NA
CDR3 DNA: TGTGCCAGCAGGATTAAGTACACCGGGGAGCTGTTTTTT
CDR3 protein: CASRIKYTGELFF

J gene: TRBJ1-6
V gene: TRBV5-1
clone size: NA
D gene: TRBD1
CDR3 DNA: TGCGCCAGCAGCTTGGGGCCTCTGGGGACAGGGGTGTCACCCCTCCACTTT
CDR3 protein: CASSLGPLGTGVSPLHF

J gene: TRBJ2-5
V gene: TRBV19
clone size: NA
D gene: NA
CDR3 DNA: TGTGCCAGTAGTGTAACAGGGAACGTGGAGACCCAGTACTTC
CDR3 protein: CASSVTGNVETQYF

J gene: TRBJ1-6
V gene: TRBV4-1
clone size: NA
D gene: NA
CDR3 DNA: TGCGCCAGCAGCCAAGAGAGGATGTTGGACGGCCCGTTCTACTTT
CDR3 protein: CASSQERMLDGPFYF